This T cell receptor (beta chain) was identified during a study of T cell responses to AZD1222 COVID-19 vaccine. Worth noting for this clone: The antigen is not known.

Here immunoSEQ multiplex PCR was the method, and the copy in TCRdb shows in-frame clones only, minus some. Found here are under 250,000 clones, around 93% of them singletons; the top ten hold over 0.95%. Findings and limits, study-wide: Baseline seropositivity occurred in only six AZD1222 recipients.

The germline V gene encodes CDR1 GTSNPN and CDR2 SVGIG (reference sequence). The V and J ends lost 3 bases and 2 bases respectively, with 10 bases between them. The CDR3 extends over 13 amino acids. This TCR was recovered from an adult in good health. Sequencing used peripheral blood, obtained on day 0 of MenACWY control vaccination. The V gene is TRBV30, the J gene TRBJ2-5; either TRBD1 or TRBD2 may supply D (6 bases each). CDR3 sequence (DNA): TGTGCCTGGAGCGGGGGCCTACAAGAGACCCAGTACTTC. Protein sequence: CAWSGGLQETQYF.